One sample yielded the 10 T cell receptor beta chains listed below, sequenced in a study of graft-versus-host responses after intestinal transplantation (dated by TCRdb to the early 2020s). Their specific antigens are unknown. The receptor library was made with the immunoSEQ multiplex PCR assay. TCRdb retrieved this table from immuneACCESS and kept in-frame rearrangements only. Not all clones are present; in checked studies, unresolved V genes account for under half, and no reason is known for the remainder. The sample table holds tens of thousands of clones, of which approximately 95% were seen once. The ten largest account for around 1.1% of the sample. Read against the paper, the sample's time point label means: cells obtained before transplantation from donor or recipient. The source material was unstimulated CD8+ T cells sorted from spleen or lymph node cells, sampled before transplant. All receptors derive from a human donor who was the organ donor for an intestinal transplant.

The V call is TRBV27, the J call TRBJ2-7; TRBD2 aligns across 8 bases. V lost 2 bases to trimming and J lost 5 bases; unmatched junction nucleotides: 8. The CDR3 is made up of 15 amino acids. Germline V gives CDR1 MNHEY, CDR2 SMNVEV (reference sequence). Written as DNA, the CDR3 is TGTGCCAGCAGTTTAGGCCCCGGGACTAGACACGAGCAGTACTTC. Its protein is CASSLGPGTRHEQYF.

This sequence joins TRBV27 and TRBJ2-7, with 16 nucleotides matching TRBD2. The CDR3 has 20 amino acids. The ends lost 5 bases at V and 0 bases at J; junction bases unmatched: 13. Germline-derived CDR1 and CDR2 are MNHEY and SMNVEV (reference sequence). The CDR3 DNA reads TGTGCCAGCAGTGGGTACGGGACTAGCGGGAGGGCCGGGGGCTCCTACGAGCAGTACTTC. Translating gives CASSGYGTSGRAGGSYEQYF.

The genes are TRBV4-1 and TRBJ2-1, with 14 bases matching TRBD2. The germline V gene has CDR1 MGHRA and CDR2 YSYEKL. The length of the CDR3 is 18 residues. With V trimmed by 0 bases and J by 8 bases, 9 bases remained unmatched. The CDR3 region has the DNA TGCGCCAGCAGCCAAGACGGACTAGCGGGAGGATTTGCGGATGAGCAGTTCTTC. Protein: CASSQDGLAGGFADEQFF.

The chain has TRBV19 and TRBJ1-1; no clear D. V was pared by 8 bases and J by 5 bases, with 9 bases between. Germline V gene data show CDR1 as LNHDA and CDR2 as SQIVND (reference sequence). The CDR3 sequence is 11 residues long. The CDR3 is CASGEGTEAFF. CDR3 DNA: TGTGCCAGTGGGGAGGGAACTGAAGCTTTCTTT.

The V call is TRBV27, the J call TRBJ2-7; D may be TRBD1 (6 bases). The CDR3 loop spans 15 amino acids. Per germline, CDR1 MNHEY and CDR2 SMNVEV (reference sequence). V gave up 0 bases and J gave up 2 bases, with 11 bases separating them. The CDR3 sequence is CASSLSLAGAYEQYF. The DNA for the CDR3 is TGTGCCAGCAGTTTATCGCTGGCAGGGGCCTACGAGCAGTACTTC.

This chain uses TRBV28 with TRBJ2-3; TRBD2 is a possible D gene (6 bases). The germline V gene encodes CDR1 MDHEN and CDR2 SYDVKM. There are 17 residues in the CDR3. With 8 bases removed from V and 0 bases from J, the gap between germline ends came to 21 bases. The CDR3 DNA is TGTGCCAGCTCCCTTCCCCAAGTGGGACTTAGCACAGATACGCAGTATTTT. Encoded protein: CASSLPQVGLSTDTQYF. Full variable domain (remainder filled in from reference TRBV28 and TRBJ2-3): DVKVTQSSRYLVKRTGEKVFLECVQDMDHENMFWYRQDPGLGLRLIYFSYDVKMKEKGDIPEGYSVSREKKERFSLILESASTNQTSMYLCASSLPQVGLSTDTQYFGPGTRLTVL.

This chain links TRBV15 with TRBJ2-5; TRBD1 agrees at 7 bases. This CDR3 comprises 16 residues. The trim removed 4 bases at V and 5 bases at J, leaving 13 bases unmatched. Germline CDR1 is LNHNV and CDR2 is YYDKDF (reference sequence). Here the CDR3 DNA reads TGTGCCACCAGCACAAACAGCACAGGGGAGTCGGAGACCCAGTACTTC. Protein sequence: CATSTNSTGESETQYF.

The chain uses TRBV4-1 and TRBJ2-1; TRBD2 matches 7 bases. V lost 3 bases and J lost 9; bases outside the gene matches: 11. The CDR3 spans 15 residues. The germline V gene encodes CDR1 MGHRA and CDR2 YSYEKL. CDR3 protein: CASSQSGTRLGEQFF. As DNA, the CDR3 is TGCGCCAGCAGCCAGAGCGGGACCCGGTTGGGTGAGCAGTTCTTC.

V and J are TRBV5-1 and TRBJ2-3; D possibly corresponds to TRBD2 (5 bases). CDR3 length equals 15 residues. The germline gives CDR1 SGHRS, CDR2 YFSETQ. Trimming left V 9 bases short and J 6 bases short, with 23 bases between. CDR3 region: CATGKTAALGDTQYF. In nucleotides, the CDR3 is TGCGCCACCGGGAAGACTGCCGCTTTGGGGGATACGCAGTATTTT.

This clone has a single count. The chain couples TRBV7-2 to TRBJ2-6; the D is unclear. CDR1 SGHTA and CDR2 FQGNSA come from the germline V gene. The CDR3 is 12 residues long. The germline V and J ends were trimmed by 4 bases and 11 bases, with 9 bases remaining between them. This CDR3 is CASSSLGDVLTF. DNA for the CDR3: TGTGCCAGCAGCTCCTTGGGCGACGTCCTGACTTTC.